This T cell receptor beta chain derives from a study of blood T cell repertoires in COVID-19. The overall study: T cells, B-cell-depleted T cells, or PBMCs supplied cDNA or gDNA.

TCRdb keeps only in-frame clones here, not all; method: immunoSEQ multiplex PCR. The sample includes around 200,000 clones, roughly 86% of them seen just once. Recruitment covered about 26 US areas and drew participants whose ages spanned roughly 18 to 95 years. There are 16 residues in the CDR3. V lost 1 base, J lost 0 bases, and 10 bases lay in between. CDR1 and CDR2 from the germline V gene are MDHEN and SYDVKM. The sequencing input was PBMCs or T cells enriched from blood (not recorded which). The chain employs TRBV28 and TRBJ1-3, with D possibly matching TRBD1 (6 bases). This TCR was recovered from a man aged 40-49 years with acute COVID-19. The CDR3 nucleotides are TGTGCCAGCAGTTTATACCAGGGGTACTCTGGAAACACCATATATTTT. Its protein is CASSLYQGYSGNTIYF.